These 3 T cell receptor beta chains share one sample of origin, sequenced in a study of blood T cell repertoires in COVID-19. Produced via immunoSEQ multiplex PCR; TCRdb's table is partial and in-frame only. This table has about 80,000 clones, roughly four fifths appearing once. Material: peripheral blood. These receptors were taken from a human donor in a cohort sampled during active COVID-19.

This clone was seen more than once but under ten times. Additional DNA sequences in this sample encode the identical CDR3. This rearrangement joins TRBV15 to TRBJ2-1; no reliable D call. Per the germline V gene, CDR1 is LNHNV and CDR2 is YYDKDF (reference sequence). V lost 0 bases and J lost 2, with 8 bases in between. There are 15 residues in the CDR3. The CDR3 here is CATSRDGGTYNEQFF. The CDR3, as DNA: TGTGCCACCAGCAGAGATGGCGGTACCTACAATGAGCAGTTCTTC.

This chain uses TRBV6-5 with TRBJ1-4; tentative D call: TRBD1 (5 bases). The CDR3 runs 15 residues. The V gene's germline CDR1 is MNHEY and CDR2 SVGAGI. Trimming took 6 bases from V and 0 from J, leaving 11 bases between them. CDR3 DNA sequence: TGTGCCAGCAGGAAGACAGATGCAACTAATGAAAAACTGTTTTTT. Protein sequence: CASRKTDATNEKLFF.

This clone was observed many times. The V call is TRBV5-1, the J call TRBJ1-2, with 11 bases aligning to TRBD1. The V and J ends lost 3 bases and 7 bases, in that order; junction bases with no gene match: 8. Germline CDR1 reads SGHRS; CDR2 reads YFSETQ. The length of the CDR3 is 15 residues. CDR3 nucleotides: TGCGCCAGCAGCTCGGAACCCGGGACAGGGGGTGGCTACACCTTC. This encodes CASSSEPGTGGGYTF. The full variable domain, completed using reference TRBV5-1 and TRBJ1-2, is KAGVTQTPRYLIKTRGQQVTLSCSPISGHRSVSWYQQTPGQGLQFLFEYFSETQRNKGNFPGRFSGRQFSNSRSEMNVSTLELGDSALYLCASSSEPGTGGGYTFGSGTRLTVV.